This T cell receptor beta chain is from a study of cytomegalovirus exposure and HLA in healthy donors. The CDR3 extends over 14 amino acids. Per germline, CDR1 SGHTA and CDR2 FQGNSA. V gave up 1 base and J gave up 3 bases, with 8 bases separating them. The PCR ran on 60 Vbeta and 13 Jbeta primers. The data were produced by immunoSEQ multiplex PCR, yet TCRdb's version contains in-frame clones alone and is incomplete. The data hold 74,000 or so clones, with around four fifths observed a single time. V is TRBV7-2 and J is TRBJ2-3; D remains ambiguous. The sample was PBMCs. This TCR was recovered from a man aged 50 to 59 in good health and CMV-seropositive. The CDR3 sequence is CASSLVSGTDTQYF. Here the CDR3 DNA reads TGTGCCAGCAGCTTAGTTTCCGGTACAGATACGCAGTATTTT.